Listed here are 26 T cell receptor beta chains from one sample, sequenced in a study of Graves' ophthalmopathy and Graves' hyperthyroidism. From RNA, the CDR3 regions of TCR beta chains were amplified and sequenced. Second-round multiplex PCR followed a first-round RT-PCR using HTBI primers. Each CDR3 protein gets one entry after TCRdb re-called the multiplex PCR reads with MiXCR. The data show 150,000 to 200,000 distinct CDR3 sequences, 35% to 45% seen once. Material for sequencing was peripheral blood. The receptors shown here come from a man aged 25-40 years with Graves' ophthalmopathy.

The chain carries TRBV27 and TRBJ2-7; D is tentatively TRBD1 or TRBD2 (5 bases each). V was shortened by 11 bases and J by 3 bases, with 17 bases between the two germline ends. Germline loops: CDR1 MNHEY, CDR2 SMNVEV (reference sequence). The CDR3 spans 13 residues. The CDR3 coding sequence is TGTGCCTCCTCTATTCGGGGCCTCTACGAGCAGTACTTC. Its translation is CASSIRGLYEQYF.

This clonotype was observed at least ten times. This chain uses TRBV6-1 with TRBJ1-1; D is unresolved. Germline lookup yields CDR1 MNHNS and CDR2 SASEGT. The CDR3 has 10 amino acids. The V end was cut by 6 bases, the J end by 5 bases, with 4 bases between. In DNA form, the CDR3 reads TGTGCCAGCAGATGGACTGAAGCTTTCTTT. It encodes CASRWTEAFF.

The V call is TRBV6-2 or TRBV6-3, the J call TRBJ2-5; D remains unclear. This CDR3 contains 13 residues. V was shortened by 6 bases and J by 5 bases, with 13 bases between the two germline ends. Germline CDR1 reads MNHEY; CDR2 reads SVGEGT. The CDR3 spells CASSPGIRETQYF. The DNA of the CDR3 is TGTGCCAGCAGCCCCGGCATCAGGGAGACCCAGTACTTC.

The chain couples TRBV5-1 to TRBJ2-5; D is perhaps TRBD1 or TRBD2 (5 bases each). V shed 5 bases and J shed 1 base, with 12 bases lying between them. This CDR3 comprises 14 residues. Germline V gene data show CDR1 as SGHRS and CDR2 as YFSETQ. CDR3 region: CASSEGRSQETQYF. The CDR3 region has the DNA TGCGCCAGCAGTGAGGGACGGAGCCAAGAGACCCAGTACTTC.

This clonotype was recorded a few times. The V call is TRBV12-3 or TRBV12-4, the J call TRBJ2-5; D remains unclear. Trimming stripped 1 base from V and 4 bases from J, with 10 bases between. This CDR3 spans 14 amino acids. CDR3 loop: CASSLGLGLETQYF. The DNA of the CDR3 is TGTGCCAGCAGTTTAGGGTTGGGATTAGAGACCCAGTACTTC.

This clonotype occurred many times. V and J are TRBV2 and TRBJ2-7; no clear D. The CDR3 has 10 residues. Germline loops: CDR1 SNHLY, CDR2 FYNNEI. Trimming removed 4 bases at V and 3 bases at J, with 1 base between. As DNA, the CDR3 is TGTGCCAGCAGTGGCTACGAGCAGTACTTC. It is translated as CASSGYEQYF. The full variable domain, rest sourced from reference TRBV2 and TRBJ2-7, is EPEVTQTPSHQVTQMGQEVILRCVPISNHLYFYWYRQILGQKVEFLVSFYNNEISEKSEIFDDQFSVERPDGSNFTLKIRSTKLEDSAMYFCASSGYEQYFGPGTRLTVT.

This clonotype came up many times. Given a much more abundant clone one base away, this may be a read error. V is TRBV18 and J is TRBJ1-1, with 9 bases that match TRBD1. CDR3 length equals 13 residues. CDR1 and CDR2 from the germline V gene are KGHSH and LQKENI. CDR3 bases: TGTGCCGGCTCCCCCGGGACAGGGAATGAAGCTTTCTTT. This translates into CAGSPGTGNEAFF.

DNA for the CDR3: TGCGCCAGCAGCTTGGGAGGCACTAACTCCTACGAGCAGTACTTC. It is translated as CASSLGGTNSYEQYF. This chain connects TRBV5-1 to TRBJ2-7; no clear D gene. Germline values: CDR1 SGHRS, CDR2 YFSETQ. The CDR3 spans 15 residues. Between the trimmed V and J ends, which lost 0 bases and 0 bases, there was a span of 10 bases.

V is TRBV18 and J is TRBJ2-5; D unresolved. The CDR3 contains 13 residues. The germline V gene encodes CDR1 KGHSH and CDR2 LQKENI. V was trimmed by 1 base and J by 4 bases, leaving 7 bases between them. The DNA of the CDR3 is TGTGCCAGCTCACCACTAGTCGGAGAGACCCAGTACTTC. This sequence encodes CASSPLVGETQYF.

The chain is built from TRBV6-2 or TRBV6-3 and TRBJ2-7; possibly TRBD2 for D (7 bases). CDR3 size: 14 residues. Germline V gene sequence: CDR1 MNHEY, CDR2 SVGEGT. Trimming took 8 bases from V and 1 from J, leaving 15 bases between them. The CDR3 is CASLGRGASYEQYF. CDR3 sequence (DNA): TGTGCCAGCCTAGGACGGGGGGCATCCTACGAGCAGTACTTC.

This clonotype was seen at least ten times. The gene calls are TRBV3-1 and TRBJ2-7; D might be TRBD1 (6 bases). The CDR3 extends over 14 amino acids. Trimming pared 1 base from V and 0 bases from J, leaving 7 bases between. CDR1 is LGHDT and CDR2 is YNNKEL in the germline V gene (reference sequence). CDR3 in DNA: TGTGCCAGCAGCCAAGGGGACACCTCCTACGAGCAGTACTTC. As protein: CASSQGDTSYEQYF.

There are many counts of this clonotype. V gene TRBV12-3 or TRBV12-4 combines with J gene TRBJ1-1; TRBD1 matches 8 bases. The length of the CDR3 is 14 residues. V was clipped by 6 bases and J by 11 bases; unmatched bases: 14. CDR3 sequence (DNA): TGTGCCAGCAGCTGGGGGGGACAGGCCCTCGAGGCTTTCTTT. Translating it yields CASSWGGQALEAFF.

CDR3 amino acids: CASSYRQGIAGNTIYF. The CDR3 nucleotides are TGTGCCAGCAGTTACCGACAGGGGATTGCTGGAAACACCATATATTTT. The chain recombines TRBV6-5 with TRBJ1-3, with 8 bases identical to TRBD1. The CDR3 extends over 16 amino acids. CDR1 and CDR2 from the germline V gene are MNHEY and SVGAGI. The junction had 5 bases not matched to a gene; V was cut back by 2 bases and J by 2 bases.

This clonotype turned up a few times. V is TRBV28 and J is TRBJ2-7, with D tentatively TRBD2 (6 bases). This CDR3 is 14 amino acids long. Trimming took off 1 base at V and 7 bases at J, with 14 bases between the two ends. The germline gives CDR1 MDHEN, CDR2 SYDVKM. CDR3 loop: CASSLYGAGREQYF. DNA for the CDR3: TGTGCCAGCAGTTTATACGGGGCAGGGAGGGAGCAGTACTTC.

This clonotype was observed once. The CDR3 bases are TGTGCCAGCAGCTTAGGGACCATCTATGCGAACACTGAAGCTTTCTTT. It encodes CASSLGTIYANTEAFF. The J gene is TRBJ1-1, the V gene TRBV11-2; unclear D gene. This CDR3 comprises 16 residues. Germline loops: CDR1 SGHAT, CDR2 FQNNGV. Trimming shortened V by 1 base and J by 1 base, and 13 bases separated the two germline ends. The whole variable domain, remainder taken from reference TRBV11-2 and TRBJ1-1, is EAGVAQSPRYKIIEKRQSVAFWCNPISGHATLYWYQQILGQGPKLLIQFQNNGVVDDSQLPKDRFSAERLKGVDSTLKIQPAKLEDSAVYLCASSLGTIYANTEAFFGQGTRLTVV.

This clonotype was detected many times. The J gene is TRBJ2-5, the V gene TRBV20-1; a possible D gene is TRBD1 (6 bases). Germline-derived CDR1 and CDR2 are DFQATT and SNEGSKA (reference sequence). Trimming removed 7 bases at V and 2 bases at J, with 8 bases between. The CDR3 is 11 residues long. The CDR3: CSGTAQETQYF. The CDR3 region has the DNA TGCAGTGGGACAGCACAAGAGACCCAGTACTTC.

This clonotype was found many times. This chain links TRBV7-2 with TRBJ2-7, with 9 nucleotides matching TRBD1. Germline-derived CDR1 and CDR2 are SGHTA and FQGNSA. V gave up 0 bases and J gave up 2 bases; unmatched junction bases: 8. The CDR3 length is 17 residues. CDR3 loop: CASSLALPGQGTYEQYF. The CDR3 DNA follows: TGTGCCAGCAGCTTAGCCCTACCGGGACAGGGCACCTACGAGCAGTACTTC.

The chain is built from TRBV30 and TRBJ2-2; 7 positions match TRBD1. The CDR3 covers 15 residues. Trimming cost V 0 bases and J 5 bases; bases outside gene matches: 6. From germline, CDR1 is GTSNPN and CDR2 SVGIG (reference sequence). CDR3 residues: CAWSVGDRVTGELFF. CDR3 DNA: TGTGCCTGGAGTGTAGGGGACAGAGTAACCGGGGAGCTGTTTTTT.

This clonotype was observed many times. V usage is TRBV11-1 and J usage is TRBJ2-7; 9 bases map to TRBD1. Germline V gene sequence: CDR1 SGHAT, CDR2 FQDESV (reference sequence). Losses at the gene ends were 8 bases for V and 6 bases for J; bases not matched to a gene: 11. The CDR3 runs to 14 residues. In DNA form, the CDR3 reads TGTGCCAGCGCCAGACCGGGACAGGGAGTCGAGCAGTACTTC. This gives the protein CASARPGQGVEQYF. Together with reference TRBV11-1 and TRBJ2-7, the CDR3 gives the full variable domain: EAEVAQSPRYKITEKSQAVAFWCDPISGHATLYWYRQILGQGPELLVQFQDESVVDDSQLPKDRFSAERLKGVDSTLKIQPAELGDSAMYLCASARPGQGVEQYFGPGTRLTVT.

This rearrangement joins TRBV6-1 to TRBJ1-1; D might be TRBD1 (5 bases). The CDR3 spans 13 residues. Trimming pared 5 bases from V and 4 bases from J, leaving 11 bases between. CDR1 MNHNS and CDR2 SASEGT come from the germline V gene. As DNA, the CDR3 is TGTGCCAGCAGTCAGGGCAGGAGCACTGAAGCTTTCTTT. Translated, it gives CASSQGRSTEAFF.

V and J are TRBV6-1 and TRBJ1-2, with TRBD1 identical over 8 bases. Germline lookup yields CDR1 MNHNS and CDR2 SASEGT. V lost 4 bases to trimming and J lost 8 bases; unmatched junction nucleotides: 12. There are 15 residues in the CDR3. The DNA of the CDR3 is TGTGCCAGCAGTGCTCTTCTTGGACAGGGAGAGGGCTACACCTTC. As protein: CASSALLGQGEGYTF.

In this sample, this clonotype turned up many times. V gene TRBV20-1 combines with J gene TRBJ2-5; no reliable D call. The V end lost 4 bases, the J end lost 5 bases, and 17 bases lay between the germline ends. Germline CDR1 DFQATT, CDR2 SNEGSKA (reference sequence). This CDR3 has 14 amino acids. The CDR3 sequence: CSAKLGPARETQYF. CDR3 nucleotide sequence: TGCAGTGCTAAACTGGGCCCCGCAAGGGAGACCCAGTACTTC.

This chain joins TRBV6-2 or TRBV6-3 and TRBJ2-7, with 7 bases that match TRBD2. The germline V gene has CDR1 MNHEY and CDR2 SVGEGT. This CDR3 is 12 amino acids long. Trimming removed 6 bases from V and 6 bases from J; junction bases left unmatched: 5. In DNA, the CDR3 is TGTGCCAGCAGGTCGTTAGCGGGCGAGCAGTACTTC. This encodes CASRSLAGEQYF.

CDR3 protein: CASSLGRFRDGTQYF. The CDR3 DNA is TGTGCCAGCAGCTTGGGCAGGTTTAGGGATGGGACCCAGTACTTC. This chain links TRBV7-2 with TRBJ2-5; D is unresolved. This CDR3 is 15 amino acids long. Germline V lookup: CDR1 SGHTA, CDR2 FQGNSA. V was shortened by 3 bases and J by 7 bases, with 18 bases between the two germline ends.

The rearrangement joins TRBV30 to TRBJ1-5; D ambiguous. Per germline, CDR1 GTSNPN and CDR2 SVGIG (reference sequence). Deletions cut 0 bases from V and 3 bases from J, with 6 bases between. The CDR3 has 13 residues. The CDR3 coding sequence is TGTGCCTGGAGTGTAGACCTCAATCAGCCCCAGCATTTT. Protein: CAWSVDLNQPQHF. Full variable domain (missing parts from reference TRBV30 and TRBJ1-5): SQTIHQWPATLVQPVGSPLSLECTVEGTSNPNLYWYRQAAGRGLQLLFYSVGIGQISSEVPQNLSASRPQDRQFILSSKKLLLSDSGFYLCAWSVDLNQPQHFGDGTRLSIL.

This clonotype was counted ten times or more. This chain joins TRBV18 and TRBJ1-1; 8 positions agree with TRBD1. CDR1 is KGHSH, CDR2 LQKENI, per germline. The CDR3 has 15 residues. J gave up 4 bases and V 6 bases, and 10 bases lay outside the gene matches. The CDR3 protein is CASSTRTGLGTEAFF. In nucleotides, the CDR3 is TGTGCCAGCTCGACTCGGACAGGGCTAGGCACTGAAGCTTTCTTT.